The 8 T cell receptor beta chains below were found in one sample sequenced in a study of beta chain features in type 1 diabetes. As every portion of the isolated RNA was reverse transcribed, the sequencing read expressed TCRB transcripts. The data were produced by immunoSEQ multiplex PCR, yet TCRdb's version contains in-frame clones alone and is incomplete. The sample has 900,000 or so clones, 17% seen once. Sequenced input: naive CD4+ T cells from blood. The receptors derive from a woman between 18 and 30 years old in good health.

The table lists this clone with a count of one. This chain links TRBV10-3 with TRBJ2-5; D unresolved. The DNA end lines up better with TRBJ2-7; the J call may be wrong. Germline values: CDR1 ENHRY, CDR2 SYGVKD. CDR3 length equals 11 residues. CDR3 loop: CAISVNYEQYF. In nucleotides, the CDR3 is TGTGCCATCAGTGTTAACTACGAGCAGTACTTC.

This chain uses TRBV28 with TRBJ1-1, with D possibly TRBD1 on 5 matching bases. The V gene lost 3 bases and the J gene lost 0 bases, with 5 bases spanning the gap. CDR3 length equals 13 residues. The germline V gene encodes CDR1 MDHEN and CDR2 SYDVKM. The CDR3 DNA reads TGTGCCAGCAGTTTGGGGGTGAACACTGAAGCTTTCTTT. Amino acids: CASSLGVNTEAFF.

The genes are TRBV15 and TRBJ2-2; possibly TRBD1 for D (7 bases). The CDR3 is 15 residues long. CDR1 LNHNV and CDR2 YYDKDF come from the germline V gene (reference sequence). The V end lost 5 bases, the J end lost 1 base, and 11 bases lay between the germline ends. The chain's CDR3 is CATSRGTVNTGELFF. The CDR3 nucleotides are TGTGCCACCAGCCGCGGGACAGTGAACACCGGGGAGCTGTTTTTT.

The chain combines TRBV4-3 with TRBJ2-3; 10 nucleotides line up with TRBD2. Unmatched junction bases numbered 9, after V lost 3 bases and J lost 3 bases. Germline lookup yields CDR1 LGHNA and CDR2 YSLEER. The CDR3 covers 17 residues. CDR3 nucleotides: TGCGCCAGCAGCCAGCTAACTAGCGGGAAAGGGACAGATACGCAGTATTTT. It specifies CASSQLTSGKGTDTQYF.

DNA of the CDR3: TGTGCCAGCAGCCCCCGAGGGGATTACAATGAGCAGTTCTTC. As protein: CASSPRGDYNEQFF. This rearrangement joins TRBV4-2 to TRBJ2-1; D tentatively reads TRBD1 or TRBD2 (5 bases each). Germline V gene lookup returns CDR1 LGHNA and CDR2 YNFKEQ. V was clipped by 4 bases and J by 4 bases, with 11 bases between them. The length of the CDR3 is 14 residues.

The chain joins TRBV9 to TRBJ2-1, with 11 bases aligning to TRBD2. The CDR3 consists of 18 residues. With V trimmed by 1 base and J by 4 bases, 10 bases remained unmatched. Germline values: CDR1 SGDLS, CDR2 YYNGEE. CDR3 in amino acids: CASSVSGRGTSGYNEQFF. As DNA, the CDR3 is TGTGCCAGCAGCGTATCCGGCCGAGGGACTAGCGGTTACAATGAGCAGTTCTTC.

This clone was seen only a few times. This rearrangement joins TRBV28 to TRBJ2-1, with D maybe TRBD2 (6 bases). Germline values: CDR1 MDHEN, CDR2 SYDVKM. This CDR3 contains 16 residues. V lost 3 bases to trimming and J lost 0 bases, with 12 bases between them. In DNA, the CDR3 is TGTGCCAGCAGTTTTCTAGCGCCGAGCTCCTACAATGAGCAGTTCTTC. Protein product: CASSFLAPSSYNEQFF.

The chain has TRBV5-6 and TRBJ2-3, with 7 bases aligning to TRBD2. From germline, CDR1 is SGHDT and CDR2 YYEEEE. J lost 5 bases, V lost 4 bases, and 13 bases had no gene match. This CDR3 contains 16 residues. The DNA of the CDR3 is TGTGCCAGCAGCGTTTTAGGAGGCGGGAGCGAAGATACGCAGTATTTT. Protein: CASSVLGGGSEDTQYF.